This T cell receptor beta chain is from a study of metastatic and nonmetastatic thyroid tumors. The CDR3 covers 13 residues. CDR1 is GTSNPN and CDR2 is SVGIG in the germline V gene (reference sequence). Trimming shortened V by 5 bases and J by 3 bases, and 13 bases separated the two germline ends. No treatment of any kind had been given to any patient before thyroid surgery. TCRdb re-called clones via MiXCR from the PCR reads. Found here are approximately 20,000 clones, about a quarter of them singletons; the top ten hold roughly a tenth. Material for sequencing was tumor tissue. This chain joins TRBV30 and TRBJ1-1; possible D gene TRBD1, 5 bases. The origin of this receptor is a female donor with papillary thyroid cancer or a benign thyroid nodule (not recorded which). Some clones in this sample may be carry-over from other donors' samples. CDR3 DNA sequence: TGTGCCTGGGAGATTGTGGGACACACTGAAGCTTTCTTT. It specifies CAWEIVGHTEAFF.